The 20 T cell receptor beta chains presented below share a single source sample, sequenced in a study of T-cell memory formation after mild COVID-19. A single record per CDR3 protein comes from TCRdb applying MiXCR to the 5' RACE reads. The table lists roughly 110,000 distinct CDR3 sequences, 22% of them singletons, with 41% in the top ten. Sequencing input: PBMCs or a T cell subset sorted from them (not recorded which). These receptors came from a young man who had mild COVID-19 (a few samples of this study predate the infection). Cell type and time point are not known.

V gene TRBV4-1 combines with J gene TRBJ1-2; no clear D. V lost 4 bases, J lost 4 bases, and 10 bases lay in between. The CDR3 is 13 amino acids. CDR1 and CDR2 from the germline V gene are MGHRA and YSYEKL. Written as DNA, the CDR3 is TGCGCCAGCAGCCCCGGTGTGAGCTATGGCTACACCTTC. Its translation: CASSPGVSYGYTF.

The V and J genes are TRBV12-3 or TRBV12-4 and TRBJ2-3; D is possibly TRBD1 (5 bases). The V gene lost 6 bases and the J gene lost 1 base, with 5 bases spanning the gap. The CDR3 length is 12 residues. CDR3 nucleotide sequence: TGTGCCAGCAGGACAGGCACAGATACGCAGTATTTT. This gives the protein CASRTGTDTQYF.

This clonotype has only a few counts. The chain uses TRBV5-1 and TRBJ1-1; D remains unclear. Germline CDR1 and CDR2: SGHRS and YFSETQ. There are 12 residues in the CDR3. V was clipped by 8 bases and J by 8 bases, with 16 bases between them. CDR3 sequence reads: CASATSESEAFF. CDR3 bases: TGCGCCAGTGCCACGTCAGAGTCAGAAGCTTTCTTT.

A few counts support this clonotype. The chain links TRBV4-1 to TRBJ2-3, with D possibly being TRBD2 (5 bases). Trimming took off 4 bases at V and 1 base at J, with 18 bases between the two ends. From germline, CDR1 is MGHRA and CDR2 YSYEKL. The CDR3 totals 17 residues. CDR3 in amino acids: CASSPGVSGVGTDTQYF. For the CDR3, the DNA is TGCGCCAGCAGCCCCGGGGTGAGTGGGGTCGGCACAGATACGCAGTATTTT.

This clonotype was picked up a small number of times. The chain has TRBV14 and TRBJ1-1; D remains unclear. CDR1 and CDR2 (germline): SGHDN, FVKESK. The length of the CDR3 is 15 residues. The V end was cut by 1 base, the J end by 3 bases, with 12 bases between. CDR3 nucleotide sequence: TGTGCCAGCAGCCAAGGCCATGGTGGTCACACTGAAGCTTTCTTT. Its protein product is CASSQGHGGHTEAFF.

The CDR3 region has the DNA TGCGCCAGCAGCCCGGGTGCGGCGGGGGGTAACGGGGAGCTGTTTTTT. Amino acid sequence: CASSPGAAGGNGELFF. The chain has TRBV4-3 and TRBJ2-2, with 8 bases lining up with TRBD2. The CDR3 is 16 amino acids. Germline CDR1 LGHNA, CDR2 YSLEER. After removal of 4 bases from V and 7 bases from J, the junction contained 11 bases not matched to a gene.

This clonotype has more than one count but fewer than ten. J is TRBJ2-7 and V is TRBV29-1; 11 bases align to TRBD1. CDR1 and CDR2 (germline): SQVTM, ANQGSEA. V lost 6 bases and J lost 5; bases outside the gene matches: 3. The CDR3 runs to 12 residues. CDR3 sequence (DNA): TGCAGCGTGGACAGGGGGCCGAACGAGCAGTACTTC. This codes for CSVDRGPNEQYF.

The chain uses TRBV2 and TRBJ1-2; maybe TRBD1 (5 bases). Germline values: CDR1 SNHLY, CDR2 FYNNEI. CDR3 length equals 12 residues. Trimming stripped 7 bases from V and 2 bases from J, with 8 bases between. As DNA, the CDR3 is TGTGCCAGCACGGGACGGAACTATGGCTACACCTTC. Its translation is CASTGRNYGYTF.

J is TRBJ2-1 and V is TRBV20-1; 10 bases align to TRBD1. CDR3 length equals 16 residues. Germline CDR1 DFQATT, CDR2 SNEGSKA (reference sequence). V lost 5 bases to trimming and J lost 3 bases; unmatched junction nucleotides: 10. CDR3 loop: CSAAETTGGYYNEQFF. CDR3 nucleotide sequence: TGCAGTGCTGCCGAGACGACAGGGGGCTACTACAATGAGCAGTTCTTC.

The chain combines TRBV7-9 with TRBJ1-1, with D perhaps TRBD1 (5 bases). This CDR3 has 14 residues. Germline CDR1 SEHNR, CDR2 FQNEAQ (reference sequence). Trimming took off 7 bases at V and 4 bases at J, with 16 bases between the two ends. Written as DNA, the CDR3 is TGTGCCAGCACCCGGGACGGGACCTTCACTGAAGCTTTCTTT. This sequence encodes CASTRDGTFTEAFF.

This clonotype has a single count. This sequence joins TRBV12-3 or TRBV12-4 and TRBJ1-1, with D possibly matching TRBD1 (5 bases). The CDR3 spans 14 residues. V lost 3 bases and J 6 bases, leaving 14 bases between the germline ends. The CDR3 DNA follows: TGTGCCAGCAGTTTGGTGACACCGGGGGCTGAAGCTTTCTTT. Amino acid sequence: CASSLVTPGAEAFF.

The V and J genes are TRBV9 and TRBJ2-2; possibly TRBD1 for D (6 bases). Germline CDR1 is SGDLS and CDR2 is YYNGEE. The CDR3 is 14 residues long. V was shortened by 3 bases and J by 7 bases, with 13 bases between the two germline ends. The CDR3 region has the DNA TGTGCCAGCAGCGAACTACAGGGCAGCGGGGAGCTGTTTTTT. Its protein is CASSELQGSGELFF.

The chain recombines TRBV5-4 with TRBJ2-2, with TRBD1 matching over 9 bases. There are 16 residues in the CDR3. The germline V gene encodes CDR1 SGHNT and CDR2 YYREEE (reference sequence). With 0 bases clipped from V and 2 bases from J, the junction kept 2 bases outside the gene matches. CDR3 sequence: CASSLGDRVNTGELFF. The CDR3 DNA follows: TGTGCCAGCAGCTTGGGGGACAGGGTAAACACCGGGGAGCTGTTTTTT.

The genes are TRBV12-3 or TRBV12-4 and TRBJ1-1; D call uncertain. The CDR3 extends over 11 amino acids. V was cut by 6 bases and J by 2 bases, with 4 bases left in between. The CDR3 DNA follows: TGTGCCAGCAGGATCAACACTGAAGCTTTCTTT. Its translation: CASRINTEAFF.

This chain connects TRBV11-2 to TRBJ2-7, with D perhaps assigned TRBD1 or TRBD2 (7 bases each). Trimming pared 4 bases from V and 3 bases from J, leaving 16 bases between. Germline V gene data show CDR1 as SGHAT and CDR2 as FQNNGV. The CDR3 runs to 15 residues. CDR3 in amino acids: CASSSQGEGYYEQYF. DNA of the CDR3: TGTGCCAGCAGCTCCCAGGGGGAGGGATACTACGAGCAGTACTTC. Full variable domain (rest looked up from reference TRBV11-2 and TRBJ2-7): EAGVAQSPRYKIIEKRQSVAFWCNPISGHATLYWYQQILGQGPKLLIQFQNNGVVDDSQLPKDRFSAERLKGVDSTLKIQPAKLEDSAVYLCASSSQGEGYYEQYFGPGTRLTVT.

The V call is TRBV5-5, the J call TRBJ2-7, with D tentatively TRBD2 (5 bases). Germline assignment: CDR1 SGHKS and CDR2 YYEKEE (reference sequence). The CDR3 totals 15 residues. V lost 4 bases, J lost 2 bases, and 16 bases lay in between. The CDR3 loop is CASSPSGGLTYEQYV. CDR3 coding DNA: TGTGCCAGCAGCCCAAGTGGCGGGTTAACCTACGAGCAGTACGTC.

This clonotype has a single count. V and J are TRBV11-2 and TRBJ2-2; no firm D call. The germline CDR1 and CDR2 sequences are SGHAT and FQNNGV. The length of the CDR3 is 13 residues. Trimming took off 5 bases at V and 6 bases at J, with 10 bases between the two ends. The CDR3 sequence: CASSNRLAGELFF. The CDR3 DNA is TGTGCCAGCAGCAATCGACTTGCCGGGGAGCTGTTTTTT.

This chain joins TRBV12-3 or TRBV12-4 and TRBJ2-1; 8 bases agree with TRBD1. This CDR3 contains 17 residues. V gave up 0 bases and J gave up 2 bases; unmatched junction bases: 6. The CDR3 region has the DNA TGTGCCAGCAGTTTAGCCGGGACAGGCCAGCCCTACAATGAGCAGTTCTTC. It codes for CASSLAGTGQPYNEQFF.

This clonotype was seen a handful of times. This chain links TRBV20-1 with TRBJ2-5; the match to TRBD1 covers 8 bases. The V and J ends lost 6 bases and 4 bases, in that order; junction bases with no gene match: 13. CDR1 and CDR2 from the germline V gene are DFQATT and SNEGSKA (reference sequence). This CDR3 is 15 amino acids long. The CDR3: CSAARRAGGLETQYF. CDR3 DNA: TGCAGTGCAGCCCGGCGGGCAGGGGGCCTAGAGACCCAGTACTTC.

Only a few counts were recorded for this clonotype. The chain links TRBV5-4 to TRBJ2-5; 9 bases agree with TRBD1. The CDR3 spans 15 residues. Per the germline V gene, CDR1 is SGHNT and CDR2 is YYREEE (reference sequence). Losses at the gene ends were 7 bases for V and 5 bases for J; bases not matched to a gene: 12. The CDR3 sequence: CASSSLGQGEETQYF. In DNA, the CDR3 is TGTGCCAGCTCTAGTCTGGGACAGGGCGAGGAGACCCAGTACTTC.